This T cell receptor (beta chain) was captured in a study of blood T cell repertoires in COVID-19. In the original workflow: Reference gene primer amplification gave nucleated cell count estimates. This table comes from immunoSEQ multiplex PCR, and its TCRdb copy is limited to in-frame clones, with some not included. The V and J calls and the clone size are those of that table, but D and trimming were determined from the DNA. The sample lists about 200,000 clones; roughly 87% were seen once. This CDR3 has 15 residues. The V gene's germline CDR1 is GTSNPN and CDR2 SVGIG (reference sequence). Deletions cut 1 base from V and 0 bases from J, with 13 bases between.

V usage is TRBV30 and J usage is TRBJ2-7; D is possibly TRBD2 (5 bases). The receptor's source is a woman aged 30 to 39 who had recovered from COVID-19. Sequences were obtained from PBMCs or T cells enriched from blood (not recorded which). The CDR3 spells CAWSDLRASSYEQYF. CDR3 bases: TGTGCCTGGAGTGACCTGCGGGCAAGCTCCTACGAGCAGTACTTC.